Listed below are T cell receptor beta chains from one sample, sequenced in a study of T cell clones after liver transplantation. Some clones are missing from TCRdb's copy, which holds only in-frame ones; the method was immunoSEQ multiplex PCR. The sample shows about 74,000 clones, 80% of them seen only once. This specimen consisted of CD4+ T cells from blood, obtained before liver transplant. These TCRs come from a human donor who received a liver transplant. Both conserved end residues are trimmed from each CDR3. D genes are given only for firm matches. Size values are once, few and many counts, or a class for expanded clones, and some rows have none.

clone size: NA
V gene: TRBV7-7
D gene: TRBD1
CDR3 protein: ASSLATGDEQY

clone size: NA
V gene: TRBV28
D gene: NA
CDR3 protein: ASSRTPSYEQY

clone size: NA
V gene: TRBV2
D gene: NA
CDR3 protein: ASSTDNQETQY

clone size: NA
V gene: TRBV5-1
D gene: NA
CDR3 protein: ASSLQGPSEAF

clone size: NA
V gene: TRBV9
D gene: NA
CDR3 protein: ASQPSSGNTIY

clone size: once
V gene: TRBV29-1
D gene: NA
CDR3 protein: SVHPADLYEQY

clone size: NA
V gene: TRBV11-2
D gene: NA
CDR3 protein: ASSQSAEREAF

clone size: NA
V gene: TRBV6-6
D gene: NA
CDR3 protein: ASSYSPDGDTEAF

clone size: NA
V gene: TRBV7-9
D gene: NA
CDR3 protein: ASSLTGQAF

clone size: NA
V gene: TRBV28
D gene: NA
CDR3 protein: ASSFTGVAAYEQY

clone size: NA
V gene: TRBV18
D gene: NA
CDR3 protein: ASSRVAGHNEKLF

clone size: NA
V gene: TRBV7-9
D gene: TRBD1
CDR3 protein: ASSLVRTGKISGNTIY

clone size: NA
V gene: TRBV28
D gene: NA
CDR3 protein: ASSLLEPIGYT

clone size: NA
V gene: TRBV15
D gene: NA
CDR3 protein: ATSRSYTEAF

clone size: NA
V gene: TRBV5-1
D gene: TRBD1
CDR3 protein: ASRPTGVYNEQF

clone size: NA
V gene: TRBV6-1
D gene: NA
CDR3 protein: ASSLHKQEQY

clone size: NA
V gene: TRBV6-1
D gene: TRBD1
CDR3 protein: ASIRDSTNNEQF